This T cell receptor beta chain derives from a study of early T cells in non-severe SARS-CoV-2 infection. As for the study in general: The authors sequenced bulk RNA from unsorted whole blood, leaving chains unpaired.

The CDR3 runs to 15 residues. V gave up 5 bases and J gave up 6 bases; unmatched junction bases: 11. Germline V lookup: CDR1 SGHTA, CDR2 FQGNSA. Individual cDNA molecules each received unique molecular identifiers attached to them. MiXCR, applied by TCRdb to the 5' RACE reads, yields one record per CDR3 protein. The data show 60,000 or so distinct CDR3 sequences, with 10% to 15% seen just once and about 1.3% held by the top ten. This clonotype was observed a handful of times. The antigen is not known. Study-wide results and caveats: Reliance on VDJdb matching favored anti-spike CD8 responses; private and CD4 specificities were missed.

This chain links TRBV7-2 with TRBJ2-7, with 9 bases fitting TRBD1. This sequence was found in an adult who was a healthcare worker with PCR-confirmed SARS-CoV-2 infection or an uninfected control (not recorded which). Sequenced material: whole blood, taken at baseline. CDR3 region: CASSMGQGGTSEQYF. The CDR3, as DNA: TGTGCCAGCAGCATGGGACAGGGCGGAACCTCCGAGCAGTACTTC.